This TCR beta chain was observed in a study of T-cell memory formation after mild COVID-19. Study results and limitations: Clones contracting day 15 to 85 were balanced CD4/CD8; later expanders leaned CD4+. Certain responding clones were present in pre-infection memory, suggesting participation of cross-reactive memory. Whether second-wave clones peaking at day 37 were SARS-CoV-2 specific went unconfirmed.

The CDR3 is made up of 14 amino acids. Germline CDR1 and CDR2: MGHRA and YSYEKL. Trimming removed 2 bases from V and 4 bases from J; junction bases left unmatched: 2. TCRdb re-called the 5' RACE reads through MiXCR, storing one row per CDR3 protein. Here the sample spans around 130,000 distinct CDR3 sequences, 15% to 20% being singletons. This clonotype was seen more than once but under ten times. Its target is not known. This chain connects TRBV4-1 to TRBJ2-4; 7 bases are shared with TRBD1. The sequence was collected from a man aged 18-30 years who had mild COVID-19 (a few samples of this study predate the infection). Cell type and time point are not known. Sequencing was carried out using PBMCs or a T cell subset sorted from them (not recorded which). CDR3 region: CASSQPGQKNIQYF. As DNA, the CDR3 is TGCGCCAGCAGCCAACCGGGACAGAAAAACATTCAGTACTTC.